This T cell receptor (beta chain) was identified during a study of cytomegalovirus exposure and HLA in healthy donors. Study information: Researchers found that less than 90% of just under 400 genotyped donors fell within the Caucasian-associated ancestry cluster.

Both 60 Vbeta primers and 13 Jbeta primers went into the PCR. Only in-frame clones appear in the TCRdb table, and some are missing; sequencing was by immunoSEQ multiplex PCR. The sample includes some 200,000 clones, about 80% of them seen just once. V lost 5 bases, J lost 2 bases, and 10 bases stayed unmatched. CDR1 SGHRS and CDR2 YFSETQ come from the germline V gene. The CDR3 loop spans 16 amino acids. Details on this clone: Its target is unknown.

The study, taken as a whole, reports: The study designated fewer than 200 TCR beta chains cytomegalovirus-associated.

The chain has TRBV5-1 and TRBJ1-1; 9 bases map to TRBD1. The sample consisted of PBMCs. This receptor was taken from a boy between 5 and 17 years old in good health and CMV-seronegative. The CDR3 spells CASRDLYRGPNTEAFF. The CDR3 DNA is TGCGCCAGCAGAGATTTATACAGGGGGCCAAACACTGAAGCTTTCTTT.